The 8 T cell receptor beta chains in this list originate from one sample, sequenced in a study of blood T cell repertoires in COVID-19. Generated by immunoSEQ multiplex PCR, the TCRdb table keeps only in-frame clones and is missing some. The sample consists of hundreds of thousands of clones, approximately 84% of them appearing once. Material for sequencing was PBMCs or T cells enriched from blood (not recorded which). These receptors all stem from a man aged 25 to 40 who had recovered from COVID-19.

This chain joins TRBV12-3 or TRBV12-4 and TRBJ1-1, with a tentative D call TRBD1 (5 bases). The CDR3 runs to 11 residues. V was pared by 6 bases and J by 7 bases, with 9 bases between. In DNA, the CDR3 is TGTGCCAGCAGCCGAACAGGTGAAGCTTTCTTT. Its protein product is CASSRTGEAFF.

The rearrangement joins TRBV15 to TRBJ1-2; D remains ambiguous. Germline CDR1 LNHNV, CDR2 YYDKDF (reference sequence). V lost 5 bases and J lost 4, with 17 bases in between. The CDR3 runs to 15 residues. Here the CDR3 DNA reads TGTGCCACCAGCGACGAACGGGGAGGTGTCTATGGCTACACCTTC. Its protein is CATSDERGGVYGYTF.

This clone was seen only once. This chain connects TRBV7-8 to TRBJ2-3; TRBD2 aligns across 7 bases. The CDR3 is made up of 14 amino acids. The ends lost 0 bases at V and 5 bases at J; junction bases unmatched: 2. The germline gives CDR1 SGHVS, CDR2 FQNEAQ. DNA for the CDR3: TGTGCCAGCAGCTTAGCGGGAGGGGTAGATACGCAGTATTTT. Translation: CASSLAGGVDTQYF.

The CDR3 loop reads CASSSRSEQFF. CDR3 nucleotide sequence: TGTGCCAGCAGTTCCCGCAGTGAGCAGTTCTTC. The chain joins TRBV27 to TRBJ2-1; D not certain. Germline V lookup: CDR1 MNHEY, CDR2 SMNVEV (reference sequence). The V gene lost 4 bases and the J gene lost 9 bases, with 7 bases spanning the gap. The CDR3 extends over 11 amino acids.

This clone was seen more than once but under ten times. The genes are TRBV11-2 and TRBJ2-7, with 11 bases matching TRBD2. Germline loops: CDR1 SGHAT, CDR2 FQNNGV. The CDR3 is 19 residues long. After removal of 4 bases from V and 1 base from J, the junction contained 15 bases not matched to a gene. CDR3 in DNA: TGTGCCAGCAGCTCCCCCGGTCGCCTAGCGGGAGGCCGGTCCTACGAGCAGTACTTC. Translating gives CASSSPGRLAGGRSYEQYF.

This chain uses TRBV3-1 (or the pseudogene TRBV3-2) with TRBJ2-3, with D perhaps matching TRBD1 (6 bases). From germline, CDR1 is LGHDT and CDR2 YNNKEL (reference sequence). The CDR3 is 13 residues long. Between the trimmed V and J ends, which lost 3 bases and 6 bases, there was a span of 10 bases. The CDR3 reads CASSQSGEDTQYF. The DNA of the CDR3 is TGTGCCAGCAGCCAGTCAGGGGAGGATACGCAGTATTTT.

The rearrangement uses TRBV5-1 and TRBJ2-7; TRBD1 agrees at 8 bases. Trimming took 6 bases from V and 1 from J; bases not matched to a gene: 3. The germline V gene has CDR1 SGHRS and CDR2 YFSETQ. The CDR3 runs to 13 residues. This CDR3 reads CASTGQGSYEQYF. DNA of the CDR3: TGCGCCAGCACTGGACAGGGTTCCTACGAGCAGTACTTC.

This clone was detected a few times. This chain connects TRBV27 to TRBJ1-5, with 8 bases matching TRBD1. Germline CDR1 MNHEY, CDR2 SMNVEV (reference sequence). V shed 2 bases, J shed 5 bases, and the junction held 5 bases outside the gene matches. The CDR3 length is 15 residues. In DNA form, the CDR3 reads TGTGCCAGCAGTTTAAACAGGGGGGGGGATCAGCCCCAGCATTTT. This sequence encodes CASSLNRGGDQPQHF.